The 26 T cell receptor beta chains below all came from one sample that was sequenced in a study of shared clonotypes between healthy human individuals (dated by TCRdb to 2020 to 2021). For the CD8 naive samples, CD45RO-negative cells were positively selected for CCR7, yielding a CD45RA+CCR7+ population from which TemRA cells were excluded. Libraries were constructed by the immunoSEQ multiplex PCR assay. The table comes from immuneACCESS by way of TCRdb, which keeps in-frame sequences with V and J called. Part of the clones is missing from these tables; in studies checked, under half for an unresolved V gene and the rest for unknown reasons. This sample holds roughly 1,800,000 clones; about 95% were observed only once. The biggest ten clones account for 0.95% to 1.5% of the sample. The sequenced sample consisted of naive CD8+ T cells sorted from blood. Reading the label with the study, this specimen's cell subset or site is: CD45RA+CCR7+. These receptors were obtained from a man between 18 and 35 years old in good health.

This chain connects TRBV5-6 to TRBJ1-3, with 7 bases identical to TRBD1. The CDR3 totals 15 residues. Germline lookup yields CDR1 SGHDT and CDR2 YYEEEE. V shed 0 bases, J shed 4 bases, and the junction held 4 bases outside the gene matches. CDR3 loop: CASSLADRDGNTIYF. CDR3 coding DNA: TGTGCCAGCAGCTTGGCCGACAGGGACGGAAACACCATATATTTT.

The chain recombines TRBV2 with TRBJ2-7, with TRBD2 matching over 11 bases. CDR1 is SNHLY and CDR2 is FYNNEI in the germline V gene. This CDR3 region has 15 residues. J was trimmed by 0 bases and V by 6 bases; bases with no gene match: 4. The CDR3 loop is CASRGLADTSYEQYF. CDR3 bases: TGTGCCAGCAGGGGACTAGCGGACACCTCCTACGAGCAGTACTTC.

This chain uses TRBV13 with TRBJ2-5; D ambiguous. V was cut by 1 base and J by 5 bases, with 5 bases left in between. The CDR3 contains 12 residues. The germline CDR1 and CDR2 sequences are PRHDT and FYEKMQ (reference sequence). The DNA for the CDR3 is TGTGCCAGCAGCTTAGATGAGGAGACCCAGTACTTC. Translated, it gives CASSLDEETQYF.

The chain joins TRBV13 to TRBJ2-3; D is uncertain. With 0 bases removed from V and 4 bases from J, the gap between germline ends came to 8 bases. The germline V gene has CDR1 PRHDT and CDR2 FYEKMQ (reference sequence). The CDR3 spans 14 residues. The DNA of the CDR3 is TGTGCCAGCAGCTTAGGCAGGAACTCAGATACGCAGTATTTT. It translates to CASSLGRNSDTQYF. The whole variable domain, remainder taken from reference TRBV13 and TRBJ2-3, is AAGVIQSPRHLIKEKRETATLKCYPIPRHDTVYWYQQGPGQDPQFLISFYEKMQSDKGSIPDRFSAQQFSDYHSELNMSSLELGDSALYFCASSLGRNSDTQYFGPGTRLTVL.

CDR3 residues: CASSEPGQGNQPQHF. CDR3 DNA: TGTGCCAGCAGCGAACCGGGACAGGGAAATCAGCCCCAGCATTTT. The chain has TRBV2 and TRBJ1-5; TRBD1 matches at 9 bases. Trimming removed 6 bases from V and 4 bases from J; junction bases left unmatched: 7. Looked up from germline, CDR1 is SNHLY and CDR2 is FYNNEI. The CDR3 has 15 residues.

The rearrangement links TRBV7-6 to TRBJ1-2, with 9 positions matching TRBD1. Unmatched junction bases numbered 7, after V lost 5 bases and J lost 3 bases. CDR3 length: 15 residues. Germline V CDR1 and CDR2: SGHVS, FNYEAQ. CDR3 nucleotide sequence: TGTGCCAGCAGCCCAGACCGGGACAGGGACTATGGCTACACCTTC. Its translation is CASSPDRDRDYGYTF. Full variable domain (missing parts from reference TRBV7-6 and TRBJ1-2): GAGVSQSPRYKVTKRGQDVALRCDPISGHVSLYWYRQALGQGPEFLTYFNYEAQQDKSGLPNDRFSAERPEGSISTLTIQRTEQRDSAMYRCASSPDRDRDYGYTFGSGTRLTVV.

As for this clone: Other DNA variants within this sample encode the same CDR3. This chain uses TRBV5-6 with TRBJ2-7; possible D gene TRBD1, 5 bases. Germline loops: CDR1 SGHDT, CDR2 YYEEEE. The CDR3 spans 13 residues. V was cut by 0 bases and J by 3 bases, with 7 bases left in between. The CDR3 protein is CASSLGQNYEQYF. CDR3 bases: TGTGCCAGCAGCTTGGGACAGAACTACGAGCAGTACTTC.

The rearrangement joins TRBV11-2 to TRBJ1-2; 7 bases are a match to TRBD1. The V segment lost 8 bases and the J segment 13 bases; nucleotides outside the gene matches: 16. Germline V gene data show CDR1 as SGHAT and CDR2 as FQNNGV. This CDR3 comprises 13 residues. This CDR3 reads CASRPGQEPTSTF. CDR3 nucleotides: TGTGCCAGCCGTCCTGGACAGGAGCCCACTAGCACCTTC.

The rearrangement joins TRBV5-1 to TRBJ2-1; no reliable D call. CDR1 is SGHRS and CDR2 is YFSETQ in the germline V gene. This CDR3 is built from 13 residues. The ends were cut back, 5 bases at V and 7 bases at J, with 13 bases in the middle. The CDR3 DNA follows: TGCGCCAGCAGAATTACAGTTTCTAATGAGCAGTTCTTC. This encodes CASRITVSNEQFF.

The J gene is TRBJ1-1, the V gene TRBV10-3; the D is unclear. The length of the CDR3 is 15 residues. V dropped 3 bases and J dropped 2 bases, with 13 bases sitting between them. Germline V gene lookup returns CDR1 ENHRY and CDR2 SYGVKD. The CDR3 sequence: CAISDPRGSNTEAFF. The CDR3 region has the DNA TGTGCCATCAGTGATCCCCGGGGATCTAACACTGAAGCTTTCTTT.

V gene TRBV27 combines with J gene TRBJ2-5, with D perhaps assigned TRBD1 or TRBD2 (5 bases each). Germline V gives CDR1 MNHEY, CDR2 SMNVEV (reference sequence). Between the trimmed V and J ends, which lost 6 bases and 1 base, there was a span of 18 bases. This CDR3 contains 16 residues. The CDR3 region is CASSPGALDRQETQYF. The DNA for the CDR3 is TGTGCCAGCAGCCCCGGGGCCTTAGACCGCCAAGAGACCCAGTACTTC.

This chain joins TRBV4-1 and TRBJ1-1, with a weak D call TRBD1 (5 bases). The CDR3 is 17 amino acids. Between the trimmed V and J ends, which lost 3 bases and 0 bases, there was a span of 17 bases. CDR1 is MGHRA, CDR2 YSYEKL, per germline. The CDR3 bases are TGCGCCAGCAGCCAGACCCCGTGGGGCGCGATGAACACTGAAGCTTTCTTT. Protein product: CASSQTPWGAMNTEAFF.

A note on this clone: A junction boundary mismatches the germline segment, possibly from a read error. The rearrangement uses TRBV7-7 and TRBJ1-1; D remains ambiguous. CDR3 length equals 13 residues. CDR1 is SSHAT and CDR2 is FNYEAQ in the germline V gene (reference sequence). CDR3 DNA sequence: TGTGCTAGCAGCGAACGACCAGGTTCTGAAGCTTTCTTT. Translation: CASSERPGSEAFF.

Note on this clone: This may be a read error: a much more frequent sequence differs by one nucleotide. The identical CDR3 is also encoded by other nucleotide sequences in the sample. The gene calls are TRBV11-2 and TRBJ2-7; D uncertain. CDR1 and CDR2 from the germline V gene are SGHAT and FQNNGV. The V end lost 2 bases, the J end lost 1 base, and 3 bases lay between the germline ends. CDR3 size: 12 residues. CDR3 residues: CASSLRSYEQYF. The CDR3 coding sequence is TGTGCCAGCAGCTTAAGGTCCTACGAGCAGTACTTC.

This clone was seen a single time. The V gene is TRBV20-1, the J gene TRBJ2-1; D unresolved. The CDR3 loop spans 11 amino acids. Trimming left V 8 bases short and J 5 bases short, with 10 bases between. Per the germline V gene, CDR1 is DFQATT and CDR2 is SNEGSKA (reference sequence). The CDR3 here is CSPRPDNEQFF. In DNA form, the CDR3 reads TGCAGTCCCCGACCTGACAATGAGCAGTTCTTC.

The chain employs TRBV27 and TRBJ2-5; D is ambiguous. This CDR3 has 14 amino acids. Per the germline V gene, CDR1 is MNHEY and CDR2 is SMNVEV (reference sequence). The V gene lost 7 bases and the J gene lost 1 base, with 13 bases spanning the gap. This CDR3 is CASTLTSGQETQYF. The CDR3 DNA reads as TGTGCCAGCACCCTAACCTCTGGCCAAGAGACCCAGTACTTC.

V is TRBV5-6 and J is TRBJ2-5; D might be TRBD2 (6 bases). This CDR3 has 12 amino acids. Germline loops: CDR1 SGHDT, CDR2 YYEEEE. Trimming pared 2 bases from V and 7 bases from J, leaving 9 bases between. CDR3 amino acids: CASSFEGGTQYF. The CDR3, as DNA: TGTGCCAGCAGCTTTGAGGGAGGGACCCAGTACTTC.

This chain joins TRBV6-5 and TRBJ1-2; no reliable D call. Germline lookup yields CDR1 MNHEY and CDR2 SVGAGI. The V and J ends lost 1 base and 2 bases respectively, with 8 bases between them. CDR3 length: 14 amino acids. The CDR3 spells CASSYLDRNYGYTF. For the CDR3, the DNA is TGTGCCAGCAGTTACTTGGACCGAAACTATGGCTACACCTTC.

This clone came up once. The rearrangement links TRBV6-1 to TRBJ2-7; 7 bases line up with TRBD2. V shed 2 bases and J 1 base; nucleotides not matched to a gene: 5. The length of the CDR3 is 15 residues. Per germline, CDR1 MNHNS and CDR2 SASEGT. The CDR3 nucleotides read TGTGCCAGCAGTGAATGGCGGGAGAGGTCCTACGAGCAGTACTTC. This sequence encodes CASSEWRERSYEQYF.

CDR3 nucleotides: TGTGCCAGTAGTATAGATCAAAGAGGGGATACGCAGTATTTT. This codes for CASSIDQRGDTQYF. The chain couples TRBV19 to TRBJ2-3; D is perhaps TRBD2 (5 bases). V was clipped by 0 bases and J by 6 bases, with 10 bases between them. The V gene's germline CDR1 is LNHDA and CDR2 SQIVND (reference sequence). CDR3 size: 14 residues.

The chain recombines TRBV27 with TRBJ2-2; D may be TRBD2 (6 bases). V was cut by 5 bases and J by 5 bases, with 12 bases left in between. Germline CDR1 and CDR2: MNHEY and SMNVEV (reference sequence). The CDR3 covers 14 residues. The CDR3 bases are TGTGCCAGCAGTCCCGGTGGGGGGACCGGGGAGCTGTTTTTT. This encodes CASSPGGGTGELFF.

This chain uses TRBV28 with TRBJ2-5, with TRBD1 matching 9 bases. CDR1 and CDR2 (germline): MDHEN, SYDVKM. With 4 bases clipped from V and 3 bases from J, the junction kept 0 bases outside the gene matches. CDR3 length: 13 residues. CDR3 amino acids: CASSWTGEETQYF. The CDR3 nucleotides are TGTGCCAGCAGTTGGACAGGGGAAGAGACCCAGTACTTC.

The chain combines TRBV4-1 with TRBJ1-2; D uncertain. The CDR3 has 14 amino acids. Germline CDR1 reads MGHRA; CDR2 reads YSYEKL. V lost 2 bases and J lost 2, with 9 bases in between. Here the CDR3 DNA reads TGCGCCAGCAGCCAAAACACAGCAAACTATGGCTACACCTTC. This gives the protein CASSQNTANYGYTF.

The gene calls are TRBV7-9 and TRBJ2-7; 9 nucleotides line up with TRBD2. V was clipped by 6 bases and J by 8 bases; unmatched bases: 11. The CDR3 extends over 14 amino acids. CDR1 is SEHNR and CDR2 is FQNEAQ in the germline V gene (reference sequence). Here the CDR3 DNA reads TGTGCCAGCAGTCCGCCCGGGACTAGCATCCAGCAGTACTTC. This sequence encodes CASSPPGTSIQQYF.

About this clone itself: Within the sample, other DNA sequences also encode this same CDR3. The chain uses TRBV9 and TRBJ2-1, with TRBD1 matching 8 bases. The CDR3 loop spans 12 amino acids. J was trimmed by 8 bases and V by 3 bases; bases with no gene match: 1. Per germline, CDR1 SGDLS and CDR2 YYNGEE. CDR3 amino acids: CASSAGGDEQFF. CDR3 DNA sequence: TGTGCCAGCAGCGCAGGGGGCGATGAGCAGTTCTTC.

The chain has TRBV6-6 and TRBJ1-2, with TRBD1 as a possible D gene (6 bases). CDR3 length equals 15 residues. V lost 2 bases and J lost 8, with 18 bases in between. The germline V gene encodes CDR1 MNHNY and CDR2 SVGAGI (reference sequence). CDR3 in amino acids: CASSYVQGPIGGYTF. The DNA of the CDR3 is TGTGCCAGCAGTTACGTACAGGGACCAATTGGGGGCTACACCTTC.